What follows describes a single T cell receptor beta chain. Its cognate antigen has yet to be identified. Base qualities are not recorded, but no much larger clone differs from it by a single base. The library was generated by the immunoSEQ multiplex PCR assay. A mixture of 60 forward primers for TCR Vbeta segments and 13 reverse primers for TCR Jbeta segments was used in the multiplex PCR. The CDR3 region of rearranged TCR beta genes was amplified from genomic DNA by a multiplex PCR assay. The Illumina HiSeq System was used to sequence the amplified TCR beta libraries as 87-base-pair reads. The authors processed their data as follows. A later analysis counted approximately 84 million unique TCR beta chains across the 666 repertoires, and some 12 million of these chains were shared by at least two donors. Raw reads were error-corrected and collapsed into unique sequences by a nearest-neighbor algorithm in which closely related sequences were merged to remove PCR and sequencing errors. V, D and J gene segments were assigned by aligning CDR3 sequences to IMGT reference sequences. Each retained sequence needed at least a six-nucleotide match to both a V gene segment and a J gene segment. A rearrangement was called productive if the CDR3 had no stop codons and remained in frame with V and J, and every other rearrangement was called non-productive. CDR3 was defined according to IMGT convention as the region running from the second conserved V-encoded cysteine to the conserved J-encoded phenylalanine. Sequences without an unambiguous match to a single V gene segment were excluded from the earlier analysis of 587 of the donors. In an earlier analysis of approximately 590 of the donors, a V segment was called functional when productive rearrangements were above 56.7%, and segregating when the standard deviation between donors exceeded 5%. A statistical classification framework was built for diagnosing cytomegalovirus status from the catalog of TCR beta chain sequences. In a later analysis, TCR nucleotide sequences were compared against IMGT/GENE-DB human TR gene sequences so that V and J genes could be assigned. Using the TCRdist pipeline, a later analysis assigned CDR3 sequences along with most-parsimonious VDJ recombination scenarios. A later analysis defined each TCR beta chain by its CDR3 amino acid sequence plus V-gene family, and excluded reads lacking a unique V-gene family. In a later analysis, a few hundred highly shared, low-generation-probability nucleotide sequences were removed to address suspected cross-contamination and a sequencing artifact. A later analysis calculated a clonal expansion index for each public chain from normalized within-repertoire ranks of inferred template counts. In a later analysis, generation probabilities were computed using a VDJ recombination model fitted to out-of-frame rearrangements, and the results were checked against IGoR. In a later analysis, hypergeometric tests were used to score TCR-TCR, TCR-HLA and TCR-CMV co-occurrence, with a repertoire-size bias correction applied to TCR pairs. False discovery rates were estimated in a later analysis by permuting HLA or CMV assignments 20 times. In a later analysis, co-occurring TCRs were grouped using DBSCAN, and TCRdist sequence similarity was added for clustering within HLA-allele-positive subsets. Co-occurrence clustering excluded repertoires with fewer than 30,000 or more than 120,000 public chains, plus five with anomalous nucleotide sharing. TCRdb holds this immuneACCESS table with in-frame rearrangements only. Some clones are missing; in checked studies, unresolved V genes explain under half, and the rest has no known cause. Clone size and V and J calls were adopted from that table, with D and trimming inferred from the DNA. In this sample the table shows around 130,000 clones, more than 80% of which occur a single time. The ten largest clones capture about 7% of the sample.

The sample belongs to a study of cytomegalovirus exposure and HLA in healthy donors (dated by TCRdb to between 2016 and 2019). Study-wide context: An earlier analysis of some 500 of the donors reported approximately 270 Gb of sequence data and more than 90 million unique TCR beta sequences from some 180 million T cells. Donor age, sex, ethnicity and CMV serostatus were compiled together with the repertoire data. Rather than drawing on any new phenotypic data, the later analysis identified candidate immune exposures from TCR beta sequences and the way those sequences occurred across donors. Using immunosequencing, the study profiled T cell repertoires from 500 to 800 subjects and related those repertoires to cytomegalovirus serostatus. Several DR-DQ haplotypes were handled as single units for association and clustering because linkage in the cohort was strong. To study patterns of TCR occurrence, a later analysis re-analyzed previously published TCR beta repertoires from 666 donors and added high-resolution HLA genotyping. A later genetic analysis used genome-wide SNP genotypes for about 65% of the roughly 700 donors, treating that subset as a discovery cohort. Among the 398 genotyped donors, roughly 80% belonged to the genetic ancestry cluster associated with self-reported Caucasian donors. The study aimed to test whether signatures of past pathogen exposure could be identified by cataloging public T cell receptors. The number of donors typed differed by locus, with 629-630 for A, B, C, DRB1 and DQB1, around 520 for DQA1, over 600 for DPA1, and 472 for DPB1. In addition to the first cohort of approximately 650 subjects, a separate validation cohort of over 90 different subjects was used. In an earlier analysis of 587 of the donors, high-throughput TCR beta sequencing was used to judge whether each TCR beta V gene segment behaved as functional or pseudogenic. To predict cytomegalovirus infection status, the study combined high-throughput TCR immunosequencing, statistical association of individual TCRs with disease status, and machine learning. On average, roughly 200,000 unique TCR beta nucleotide sequences were sequenced per donor among about 400 genotyped donors of the cohort, with 15% to 20% of those sequences being non-productive. All discovery cohort repertoires had been generated on a single sequencing platform. HLA typing covered class I and class II loci at four-digit resolution. An early release that covered about 600 HLA-typed donors contained 250 to 350 gigabases of sequencing data and around 85 million unique TCR sequences.

At the junction V is shortened by 2 bases and J by 5 bases, with 7 bases in between. The germline V gene (reference sequence) gives CDR1 as MNHNY and CDR2 as SVGAGI. From cysteine to phenylalanine, the CDR3 is 13 amino acids long. Only the CDR3 DNA is retained, 39 bases long and in frame from the first base. Broader findings and caveats from the paper: In a later genetic analysis, a missense DCLRE1C variant was associated with V-gene and J-gene trimming of TCR beta chains, and the association was replicated in an independent cohort. It was suggested by the authors that the approach could potentially be generalized to other disease states and immunological phenotypes. Broadly in line with IMGT annotations, most TCR beta V segments showed up in productive rearrangements about 87% or about 30% of the time in an earlier analysis of several hundred of the donors. Strong co-occurrence of HLA alleles, especially DR and DQ, made assigning TCR associations to individual alleles difficult. In this cohort, only TCR beta chains were sequenced, and detectable features were limited by the absence of alpha or paired-chain data. According to a later analysis, TCR association rates differed among HLA loci, with DRB1 alleles showing the most associated TCRs and HLA-C alleles showing the fewest. Linkage disequilibrium might explain the correlated functional status among segregating V segments, but an unknown experimental factor could not be excluded. The study gave a list of 150 to 200 TCR beta chains associated with cytomegalovirus. A cluster of highly shared sequence variants was judged likely to represent a technical artifact of the sequencing pipeline. In a later genetic analysis, fewer N-insertions in productive TCRs were reported among donors in an Asian-associated ancestry cluster than the approximately 710-donor mean. In a later analysis, most CMV-associated TCR beta chains were found to appear HLA-restricted, with HLA associations seemingly driven largely by CMV exposure. Specific HLA alleles were associated with 16,951 TCR beta sequences at a false discovery rate of 0.05 in a later analysis. Because counts were too low, roughly 18 rarely observed V segments, including chromosome 9 orphons, were left out of the earlier analysis of approximately 580 of the donors. The classifier was reported to diagnose cytomegalovirus status with high specificity and sensitivity in both the original cohort and the validation cohort. A further reported finding was that TCR beta sequences accurately predicted the HLA-A and HLA-B alleles for most subjects in the first cohort. According to a later analysis, parvovirus B19, influenza, CMV and Epstein-Barr virus appeared linked to several top co-occurrence clusters. Most TCR sequences were seen in very few donors, while some public TCRs were found in many individuals. Because the 87-base-pair reads could not distinguish some IMGT-functional V segments, including TRBV6-2 and TRBV6-3, those segments were excluded. Immune exposure information for the cohort was limited to CMV serostatus. A later analysis found that HLA-associated TCR beta chains were more clonally expanded and had lower generation probabilities than equally common non-associated chains. A few of the identified cytomegalovirus-associated TCR beta chains were confirmed in vitro to be specific for cytomegalovirus antigens. HLA typing was unavailable for some donors at each locus, so association tests used only the typed subset. Sequencing depth was assumed to be roughly uniform across donors in the presence/absence analyses, though that assumption may not hold.

In total, more than 500 healthy bone marrow donors made up the cohort. At the time of sampling, all cohort members were nominally healthy, though unrecorded immune exposures were likely present. The donor was CMV seropositive and was included in the group of almost 300 seropositive cohort members. Each donor provided a peripheral blood sample, and peripheral blood mononuclear cells were used for TCR beta sequencing. Genomic DNA was extracted from the blood cell samples with the Qiagen DNeasy Blood Extraction Kit. This sequence was found in a woman aged 25-40 years in good health and CMV-seropositive. Specimen: PBMCs. The V and J segments used are TRBV6-6 and TRBJ2-1; tentative D gene TRBD2, with 5 bases matching. The nucleotide sequence is given as TGTGCCAGCAGTTACGTAGCGAACAATGAGCAGTTCTTC. This codes for CASSYVANNEQFF.